This passage covers 15 T cell receptor beta chains from one sample sequenced in a study of blood T cells in healthy people across ages. For the second PCR, which ran for about 7 to 11 cycles, a sample-barcoded 5' primer and a J-beta primer mix were used. In TCRdb, the 5' RACE reads were re-called with MiXCR into one record per CDR3 protein. The sample lists around 970,000 distinct CDR3 sequences; 51% were seen once. The sequenced material came from blood. The receptors stem from an older woman in good health.

This chain joins TRBV12-3 or TRBV12-4 and TRBJ2-7; no firm D call. Deletions cut 4 bases from V and 9 bases from J, with 13 bases between. The CDR3 contains 12 residues. CDR3 protein: CASSSRTAGQYF. CDR3 sequence (DNA): TGTGCCAGCAGTTCCCGGACGGCAGGGCAGTACTTC.

The rearrangement links TRBV9 to TRBJ2-2, with D possibly being TRBD1 (5 bases). The CDR3 consists of 19 residues. CDR1 SGDLS and CDR2 YYNGEE come from the germline V gene. V was trimmed by 0 bases and J by 3 bases, leaving 21 bases between them. CDR3 nucleotides: TGTGCCAGCAGCGTAGTTCCCCTCAAAGGGGAAAAGGACACCGGGGAGCTGTTTTTT. Amino acid sequence: CASSVVPLKGEKDTGELFF.

The genes are TRBV29-1 and TRBJ1-1, with no clear D. The germline CDR1 and CDR2 sequences are SQVTM and ANQGSEA. V lost 4 bases and J lost 4, with 4 bases in between. The CDR3 loop spans 10 amino acids. CDR3 nucleotide sequence: TGCAGCGTTGGTAGCACTGAAGCTTTCTTT. Translated: CSVGSTEAFF.

This clonotype was seen a few times. The genes are TRBV9 and TRBJ2-3, with D unresolved. Per the germline V gene, CDR1 is SGDLS and CDR2 is YYNGEE. V was shortened by 3 bases and J by 2 bases, with 10 bases between the two germline ends. CDR3 length: 14 amino acids. The CDR3 DNA reads as TGTGCCAGCAGCGATGCCCGGTCCACAGATACGCAGTATTTT. Translating it yields CASSDARSTDTQYF.

This chain uses TRBV10-3 with TRBJ2-1, with 7 bases fitting TRBD1. Judging by the DNA end, TRBJ2-7 fits better; the J call may be wrong. The germline V gene encodes CDR1 ENHRY and CDR2 SYGVKD. CDR3 size: 15 residues. The CDR3 nucleotides read TGTGCCATCAGTGAGCGAGGGACAGTCTCCTACGAGCAGTACTTC. Its protein is CAISERGTVSYEQYF.

The gene calls are TRBV5-4 and TRBJ1-2, with a weak D call TRBD1 (5 bases). V lost 2 bases to trimming and J lost 4 bases, with 12 bases between them. Germline V lookup: CDR1 SGHNT, CDR2 YYREEE (reference sequence). The length of the CDR3 is 14 residues. CDR3 DNA sequence: TGTGCCAGCAGCTTACAGGCAACTCCCTATGGCTACACCTTC. Translating gives CASSLQATPYGYTF.

This clonotype showed up just a few times. V gene TRBV29-1 combines with J gene TRBJ1-2; D gene unclear. Germline V gene lookup returns CDR1 SQVTM and CDR2 ANQGSEA. V lost 6 bases to trimming and J lost 8 bases, with 16 bases between them. The CDR3 spans 12 residues. CDR3 amino acids: CSVQNEAWGYTF. CDR3 coding DNA: TGCAGCGTCCAAAACGAGGCTTGGGGCTACACCTTC.

The chain employs TRBV5-1 and TRBJ1-4, with D perhaps TRBD1 (5 bases). The CDR3 runs to 14 residues. CDR1 is SGHRS and CDR2 is YFSETQ in the germline V gene. The V end lost 5 bases, the J end lost 0 bases, and 8 bases lay between the germline ends. The CDR3 region has the DNA TGCGCCAGCAGAGAGACAGCAACTAATGAAAAACTGTTTTTT. This translates into CASRETATNEKLFF.

This chain uses TRBV4-3 with TRBJ2-1; 8 nucleotides match TRBD2. Germline CDR1 and CDR2: LGHNA and YSLEER. The J segment lost 1 base and the V segment lost 0 bases, leaving 14 bases of the junction unmatched. The CDR3 is made up of 20 amino acids. The CDR3 DNA reads TGCGCCAGCAGCCAAGATCTTTCTAGCGGGCCCTACTTATCCTACAATGAGCAGTTCTTC. Translation: CASSQDLSSGPYLSYNEQFF.

This chain joins TRBV12-3 or TRBV12-4 and TRBJ2-2, with 7 bases aligning to TRBD2. This CDR3 has 15 residues. The V and J ends lost 7 bases and 1 base, in that order; junction bases with no gene match: 6. CDR3 sequence: CASKGGLENTGELFF. CDR3 nucleotide sequence: TGTGCCAGCAAGGGAGGACTAGAGAACACCGGGGAGCTGTTTTTT.

This clonotype is a singleton in its sample. This chain joins TRBV20-1 and TRBJ2-7; 7 positions agree with TRBD2. J was trimmed by 3 bases and V by 6 bases; bases with no gene match: 11. The CDR3 is 14 amino acids. The germline V gene has CDR1 DFQATT and CDR2 SNEGSKA (reference sequence). The CDR3, as DNA: TGCAGTGCCTCTAACAGCGGACTAGGCTACGAGCAGTACTTC. Translated: CSASNSGLGYEQYF.

This clonotype has at least ten counts. The CDR3 protein is CASSSATGPSLQFF. The CDR3 DNA follows: TGTGCCAGCAGCTCAGCTACCGGGCCATCGTTACAGTTCTTC. The V call is TRBV13, the J call TRBJ2-1; D uncertain. The V and J ends lost 4 bases and 13 bases respectively, with 20 bases between them. The CDR3 totals 14 residues. Germline V gene sequence: CDR1 PRHDT, CDR2 FYEKMQ (reference sequence).

This clonotype showed up just a few times. This chain joins TRBV10-3 and TRBJ2-3; 7 nucleotides agree with TRBD1. With V trimmed by 0 bases and J by 0 bases, 9 bases remained unmatched. The CDR3 extends over 18 amino acids. The germline V gene encodes CDR1 ENHRY and CDR2 SYGVKD. The DNA for the CDR3 is TGTGCCATCAGTGAGTCCCCAGGACAGGCCCCTAGCACAGATACGCAGTATTTT. Amino acid sequence: CAISESPGQAPSTDTQYF.

In this sample, this clonotype turned up a few times. V is TRBV29-1 and J is TRBJ2-1; TRBD2 matches at 13 bases. Trimming removed 7 bases from V and 10 bases from J; junction bases left unmatched: 7. Germline-derived CDR1 and CDR2 are SQVTM and ANQGSEA. This CDR3 has 13 residues. The DNA of the CDR3 is TGCAGCGCCCGACTAGCGGGAGGTCAGGAGCAGTTCTTC. It codes for CSARLAGGQEQFF.

The gene calls are TRBV2 and TRBJ1-1; TRBD1 is a possible D gene (5 bases). This CDR3 comprises 13 residues. The ends were cut back, 5 bases at V and 3 bases at J, with 10 bases in the middle. Germline CDR1 and CDR2: SNHLY and FYNNEI. The CDR3 reads CASSTRQYTEAFF. CDR3 coding DNA: TGTGCCAGCAGTACCAGACAGTACACTGAAGCTTTCTTT.